This TCR beta chain stems from a study of cytomegalovirus exposure and HLA in healthy donors. Primers included in the PCR were 60 Vbeta and 13 Jbeta primers. Measured with immunoSEQ multiplex PCR; TCRdb has only the in-frame clones, and not every one. The sample shows 95,000 to 150,000 clones, roughly 80% of them seen only once. The V gene end was trimmed by 2 bases and the J gene end by 4 bases; junction bases not matched to a gene: 10. CDR1 is LGHNA and CDR2 is YSLEER in the germline V gene. The CDR3 is 17 residues long. This TCR came from a man in his thirties or forties in good health and CMV-seropositive. The chain carries TRBV4-3 and TRBJ2-5; the match to TRBD2 covers 10 bases. Input material: PBMCs. For the CDR3, the DNA is TGCGCCAGCAGCCAAAATTGGGGAGCGGGAGGGTCAGAGACCCAGTACTTC. Protein: CASSQNWGAGGSETQYF.